The 6 T cell receptor beta chains below come from one sample, sequenced in a study of T-cell reconstitution after alpha-beta-depleted transplantation in children (TCRdb year 2016). Interpreted using the paper, the treatment or condition label stands for: allogeneic hematopoietic cell transplantation with graft depleted of TCRalphabeta T cells and CD19 B cells. Libraries were made using PCR. The sample was run on an Illumina HiSeq 2500. Molecular barcoding was employed in the preparation of TCR libraries, with unique molecular identifiers being used to normalize TCRbeta repertoire quantification. TCRdb trimmed public reads at Q25 via fastp, called clones via MiXCR and kept in-frame beta chains. Here each entry gathers all rows of one CDR3 protein and keeps the most common genes and DNA. Recorded for this sample are about 440,000 distinct CDR3 sequences; 43% of them occurred a single time. Approximately 25% of the sample lies in the top ten.

The sequences come from PBMCs, collected before TCRalphabeta/CD19-depleted stem cell transplant. The receptor set was obtained from a girl between 2 and 10 years old with aplastic anemia, due to receive a stem cell transplant.

This chain uses TRBV25-1 with TRBJ1-2, with D possibly matching TRBD1 (6 bases). This CDR3 has 17 amino acids. Germline-derived CDR1 and CDR2 are MGHDK and SYGVNS. Trimming took 2 bases from V and 4 from J, leaving 20 bases between them. CDR3 sequence: CASSEMQGFFPTYGYTF. CDR3 DNA: TGTGCCAGCAGTGAAATGCAGGGGTTTTTTCCCACCTATGGCTACACCTTC.

Written as DNA, the CDR3 is TGTGCCAGCAGTTTCGGGACAGGGGAAGATACGCAGTATTTT. It codes for CASSFGTGEDTQYF. This chain connects TRBV28 to TRBJ2-3, with 10 bases lining up with TRBD1. Germline CDR1 MDHEN, CDR2 SYDVKM. The V segment lost 3 bases and the J segment 5 bases; nucleotides outside the gene matches: 2. The CDR3 runs 14 residues.

This sequence joins TRBV7-2 and TRBJ2-3; possibly TRBD1 for D (5 bases). Germline V gene lookup returns CDR1 SGHTA and CDR2 FQGNSA. The V end lost 2 bases, the J end lost 7 bases, and 16 bases lay between the germline ends. The CDR3 has 15 amino acids. CDR3 bases: TGTGCCAGCAGCTTAATGACAGAACTTATCCATACGCAGTATTTT. This encodes CASSLMTELIHTQYF.

This clonotype appeared a few times. The chain combines TRBV10-2 with TRBJ2-6; D remains unclear. The length of the CDR3 is 15 residues. V was shortened by 5 bases and J by 3 bases, with 11 bases between the two germline ends. Germline V gene lookup returns CDR1 WSHSY and CDR2 SAAADI. In DNA, the CDR3 is TGCGCCAGCAGTTGGGGTCTTGGTGGGGCCAACGTCCTGACTTTC. Encoded protein: CASSWGLGGANVLTF.

This clonotype was seen a handful of times. V usage is TRBV27 and J usage is TRBJ1-1; maybe TRBD1 (6 bases). This CDR3 has 13 residues. CDR1 and CDR2 (germline): MNHEY, SMNVEV (reference sequence). The V gene lost 7 bases and the J gene lost 5 bases, with 14 bases spanning the gap. CDR3 sequence reads: CASTFTGQTEAFF. The CDR3 DNA sequence: TGTGCCAGCACTTTCACAGGGCAGACTGAAGCTTTCTTT.

This clonotype has a count of ten or more. The chain joins TRBV5-6 to TRBJ2-7, with D unresolved. CDR1 is SGHDT and CDR2 is YYEEEE in the germline V gene. This CDR3 is 15 amino acids long. Trimming removed 0 bases at V and 0 bases at J, with 10 bases between. CDR3 nucleotide sequence: TGTGCCAGCAGCTTGGCCCCATACTCCTCCTACGAGCAGTACTTC. As protein: CASSLAPYSSYEQYF.